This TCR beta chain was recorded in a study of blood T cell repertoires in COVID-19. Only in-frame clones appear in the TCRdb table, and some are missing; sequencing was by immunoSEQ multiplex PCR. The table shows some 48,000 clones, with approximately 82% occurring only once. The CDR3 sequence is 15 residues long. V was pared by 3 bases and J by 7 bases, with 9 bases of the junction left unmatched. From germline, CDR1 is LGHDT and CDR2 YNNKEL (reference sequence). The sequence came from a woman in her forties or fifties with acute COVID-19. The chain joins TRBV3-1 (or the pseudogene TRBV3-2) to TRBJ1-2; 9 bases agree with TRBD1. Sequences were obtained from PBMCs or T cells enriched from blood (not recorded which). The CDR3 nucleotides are TGTGCCAGCAGCCACGCAAGTGGGACAGGGTCTGGCTACACCTTC. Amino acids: CASSHASGTGSGYTF.